The rows below give T cell receptor beta chains drawn from one sample of a study of blood T cell repertoires in COVID-19. Measured with immunoSEQ multiplex PCR; TCRdb has only the in-frame clones, and not every one. The data show around 45,000 clones, around 79% seen once. The sequencing sample was made of peripheral blood. The receptor source for this set is an older woman with acute or convalescent COVID-19. The CDR3 runs from the conserved cysteine through the conserved F or W. A D gene is named only where the DNA matches it firmly. Rows give clone size only sometimes, using once, few, many, or a class for an expanded clone.

>TRBV4-2|.|TRBJ1-4|.
TGTGCCAGCTCGGACACTAATGGAGAAAAACTGTTTTTT
CASSDTNGEKLFF
>TRBV10-3|.|TRBJ1-6|.
TGTGCCATCAGTGAGGGATCTGAGGATTCACCCCTCCACTTT
CAISEGSEDSPLHF
>TRBV29-1|.|TRBJ1-2|.
TGCAGCGTTGACCTCACAGGATATGGCTACACCTTC
CSVDLTGYGYTF
>TRBV25-1|.|TRBJ1-4|.
TGTGCCAGCAGTCTCGGGGGCGGGGGTGCAACTAATGAAAAACTGTTTTTT
CASSLGGGGATNEKLFF
>TRBV7-2|TRBD1|TRBJ2-7|.
TGTGCCAGCAGCCCAGGACAGGGGGCTTACGAGCAGTACTTC
CASSPGQGAYEQYF
>TRBV27|.|TRBJ1-1|.
TGTGCCAGCAGTTTATCCCTCGGGCGGGGAGGTCGGGGTGAAGCTTTCTTT
CASSLSLGRGGRGEAFF
>TRBV25-1|TRBD2|TRBJ2-1|.
TGTGCCAGCAGAGGAGCGGGCGGGGGGGCCATCTACAATGAGCAGTTCTTC
CASRGAGGGAIYNEQFF
>TRBV18|.|TRBJ1-4|.
TGTGCCAGCTCACCTCGTCTTTCAACTAATGAAAAACTGTTTTTT
CASSPRLSTNEKLFF
>TRBV18|TRBD1|TRBJ1-2|.
TGTGCCAGCTCATATAGACAGGGGGAAGGCTACACCTTC
CASSYRQGEGYTF
>TRBV5-1|TRBD1|TRBJ2-1|.
TGCGCCAGCAGGTCTAGACAGGGGGCGCGAAATGAGCAGTTCTTC
CASRSRQGARNEQFF
>TRBV2|.|TRBJ2-1|.
TGTGCCAGCAGTGAGGTCCAGATCAATGGCAATGAGCAGTTCTTC
CASSEVQINGNEQFF
>TRBV21-1|.|TRBJ1-4|few
TGTGCCAGCAGCGGACAGGGGGGTTATGAAAAACTGTTTTTT
CASSGQGGYEKLFF
>TRBV5-1|.|TRBJ1-1|.
TGCGCCAGCAGCCAAGGACAGCTGGGGACTGAAGCTTTCTTT
CASSQGQLGTEAFF
>TRBV19|.|TRBJ1-1|few
TGTGCCAGTAGTTTGGACAAGCTCACTGAAGCTTTCTTT
CASSLDKLTEAFF
>TRBV29-1|TRBD1|TRBJ2-7|.
TGCAGCGTTTCCGGGACAGGGAACGAGCAGTACTTC
CSVSGTGNEQYF
>TRBV5-1|TRBD2|TRBJ2-3|.
TGCGCCAGCAGCCCACTAGCGGGCACAGATACGCAGTATTTT
CASSPLAGTDTQYF
>TRBV27|.|TRBJ1-5|.
TGTGCCAGCAGTTTACGGGGGGCCAGTCAGCCCCAGCATTTT
CASSLRGASQPQHF
>TRBV7-9|.|TRBJ1-4|.
TGTGCCAGCAGCTTAGTAGGGGGTAATGAAAAACTGTTTTTT
CASSLVGGNEKLFF
>TRBV10-3|.|TRBJ2-1|.
TGTGCCATCAGTGAGTCGGTTATGGGAGACAATGAGCAGTTCTTC
CAISESVMGDNEQFF
>TRBV7-2|.|TRBJ2-3|once
TGTGCCAGCAGCGGGGGAGGGGGGGCATATACGCAGTATTTT
CASSGGGGAYTQYF
>TRBV2|.|TRBJ1-2|few
TGTGCCAGCAGTCCGTTTCGGGGGGCGAATGGCTACACCTTC
CASSPFRGANGYTF
>TRBV11-3|TRBD2|TRBJ2-1|once
TGTGCCAGCAGCCCTGGGACTAGCGGGGGGGCGAGCAATGAGCAGTTCTTC
CASSPGTSGGASNEQFF
>TRBV6-6|.|TRBJ2-3|once
TGTGCCTCAAAACAGGGGGGGGGCACAGATACGCAGTATTTT
CASKQGGGTDTQYF
>TRBV27|TRBD1|TRBJ2-6|once
TGTGCCAGCAGTTTATTAGGGACAGGGACTGGGGCCAACGTCCTGACTTTC
CASSLLGTGTGANVLTF
>TRBV4-2|.|TRBJ2-1|few
TGTGCCAGCAGCCAAGCATCCGTAGTCGACAATGAGCAGTTCTTC
CASSQASVVDNEQFF
>TRBV7-2|TRBD1|TRBJ1-1|.
TGTGCCAGCAGCGAATCCGGGACAGGGAGCACTGAAGCTTTCTTT
CASSESGTGSTEAFF
>TRBV19|TRBD1|TRBJ2-7|.
TGTGCCAGTAGTAAGGACAGGGGATACGAGCAGTACTTC
CASSKDRGYEQYF
>TRBV7-8|TRBD1|TRBJ1-6|.
TGTGCCAGGGACTGGGACAGGACTTCACCCCTCCACTTT
CARDWDRTSPLHF
>TRBV19|.|TRBJ1-1|.
TGTGCCAGTAGGTTGGGGGGGATGAACACTGAAGCTTTCTTT
CASRLGGMNTEAFF
>TRBV6-5|TRBD1|TRBJ1-5|.
TGTGCCACCGATGATGAGACAGGGGGACATCAGCCCCAGCATTTT
CATDDETGGHQPQHF
>TRBV13|TRBD1|TRBJ1-1|.
TGTGCCAGCAGCCCGGGACAGGGCTTTATGAACACTGAAGCTTTCTTT
CASSPGQGFMNTEAFF
>TRBV7-9|.|TRBJ1-1|few
TGTGCCAGCAGCTTGAACCTAAATGAAGCTTTCTTT
CASSLNLNEAFF
>TRBV3-1/TRBV3-2|TRBD1|TRBJ2-7|.
TGTGCCAGCAGCCAATCCGGGACAGGGGGTCACGAGCAGTACTTC
CASSQSGTGGHEQYF
>TRBV12-5|.|TRBJ2-1|.
TGTGCTAGTGGTTTGCGAGATGAGCAGTTCTTC
CASGLRDEQFF
>TRBV11-2|.|TRBJ2-1|.
TGTGCCAGCAGCGCCCAGCGGCGTTGGCACAATGAGCAGTTCTTC
CASSAQRRWHNEQFF
>TRBV24-1|.|TRBJ1-3|.
TGTGCCACCAGTGATTTCGTCCGACGGGGGGCGAAAGCTGGAAACACCATATATTTT
CATSDFVRRGAKAGNTIYF
>TRBV7-9|.|TRBJ1-3|.
TGTGCCAGCAGCTTAATGTCAGTTTCTGGAAACACCATATATTTT
CASSLMSVSGNTIYF
>TRBV2|TRBD2|TRBJ2-3|.
TGTGCCAGCAGCCTCCTAGCGGGGGGCACAGATACGCAGTATTTT
CASSLLAGGTDTQYF
>TRBV7-3|.|TRBJ2-3|.
TGTGCCAGCAGTACTTCTCCTCAGGGAGATACGCAGTATTTT
CASSTSPQGDTQYF
>TRBV29-1|.|TRBJ1-2|once
TGCAGCGTTAGGGAACCGGGAGGCTACACCTTC
CSVREPGGYTF
>TRBV6-1|TRBD1|TRBJ1-1|.
TGTGCCAGCAGTGATATCCGGGACAGGGGAGGAGTGAACACTGAAGCTTTCTTT
CASSDIRDRGGVNTEAFF
>TRBV5-1|.|TRBJ1-3|.
TGCGCCAGCAGCTTGACCGGGGCTGGAAACACCATATATTTT
CASSLTGAGNTIYF
>TRBV6-5|TRBD1|TRBJ2-7|.
TGTGCCAGCAGTCAGGGACAGGGGGCCGACGAGCAGTACTTC
CASSQGQGADEQYF
>TRBV19|TRBD2|TRBJ2-3|.
TGTGCCAGTAGGACTAGCGGGGGAACCCGAGATACGCAGTATTTT
CASRTSGGTRDTQYF
>TRBV5-1|.|TRBJ2-1|.
TGCGCCAGCAGCTTGAAGTCGGGTGGCAGTAAGGGGTACAATGAGCAGTTCTTC
CASSLKSGGSKGYNEQFF
>TRBV6-5|.|TRBJ1-6|.
TGTGCCAGCAGTTACGGTTCGGGGATGGTTAATTCACCCCTCCACTTT
CASSYGSGMVNSPLHF